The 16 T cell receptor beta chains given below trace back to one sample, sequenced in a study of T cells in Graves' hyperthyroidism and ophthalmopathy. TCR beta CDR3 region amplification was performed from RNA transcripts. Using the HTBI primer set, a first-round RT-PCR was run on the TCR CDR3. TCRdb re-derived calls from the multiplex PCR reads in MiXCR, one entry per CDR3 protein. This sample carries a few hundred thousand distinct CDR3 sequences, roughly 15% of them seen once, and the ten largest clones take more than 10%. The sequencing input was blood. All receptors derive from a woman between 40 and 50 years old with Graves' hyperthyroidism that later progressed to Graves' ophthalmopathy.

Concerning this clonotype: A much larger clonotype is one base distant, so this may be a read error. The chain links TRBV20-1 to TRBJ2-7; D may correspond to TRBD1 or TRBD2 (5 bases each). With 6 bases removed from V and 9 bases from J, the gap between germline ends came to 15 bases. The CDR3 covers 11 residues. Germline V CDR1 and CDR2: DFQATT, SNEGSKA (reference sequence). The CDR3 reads CSAGTACLQYF. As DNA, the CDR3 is TGCAGTGCGGGGACGGCCTGCCTGCAGTACTTC.

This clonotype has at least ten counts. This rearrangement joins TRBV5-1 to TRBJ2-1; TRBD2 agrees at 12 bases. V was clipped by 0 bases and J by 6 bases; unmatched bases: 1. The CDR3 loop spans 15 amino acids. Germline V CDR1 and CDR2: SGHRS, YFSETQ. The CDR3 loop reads CASSLGLAGVNEQFF. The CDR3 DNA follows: TGCGCCAGCAGCTTGGGACTAGCGGGAGTCAATGAGCAGTTCTTC.

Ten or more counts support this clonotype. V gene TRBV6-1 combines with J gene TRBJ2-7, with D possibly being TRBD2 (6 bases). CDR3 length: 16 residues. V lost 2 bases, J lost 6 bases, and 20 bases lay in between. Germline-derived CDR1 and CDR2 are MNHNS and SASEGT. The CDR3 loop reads CASSENLIAGSGEQYF. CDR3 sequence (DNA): TGTGCCAGCAGTGAAAATTTAATAGCCGGGAGTGGCGAGCAGTACTTC.

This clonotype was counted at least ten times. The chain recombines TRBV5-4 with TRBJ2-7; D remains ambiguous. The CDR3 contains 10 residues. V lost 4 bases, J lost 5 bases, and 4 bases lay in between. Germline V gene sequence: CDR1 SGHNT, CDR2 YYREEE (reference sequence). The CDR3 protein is CASSGNEQYF. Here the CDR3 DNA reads TGTGCCAGCAGCGGGAACGAGCAGTACTTC. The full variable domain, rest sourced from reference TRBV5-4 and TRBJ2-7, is ETGVTQSPTHLIKTRGQQVTLRCSSQSGHNTVSWYQQALGQGPQFIFQYYREEENGRGNFPPRFSGLQFPNYSSELNVNALELDDSALYLCASSGNEQYFGPGTRLTVT.

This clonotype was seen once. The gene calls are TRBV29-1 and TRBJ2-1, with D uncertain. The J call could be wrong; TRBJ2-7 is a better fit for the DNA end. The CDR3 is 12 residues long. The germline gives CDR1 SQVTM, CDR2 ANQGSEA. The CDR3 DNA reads TGCAGCGTTGAAGTGTACCGAAATGAGCAGTACTTC. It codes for CSVEVYRNEQYF.

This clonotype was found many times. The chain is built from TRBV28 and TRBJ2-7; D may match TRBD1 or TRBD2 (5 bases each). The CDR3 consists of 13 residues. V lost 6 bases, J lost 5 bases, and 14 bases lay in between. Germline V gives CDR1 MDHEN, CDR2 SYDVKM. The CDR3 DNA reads TGTGCCAGCAGCCCCGGGACCACACACGAGCAGTACTTC. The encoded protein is CASSPGTTHEQYF.

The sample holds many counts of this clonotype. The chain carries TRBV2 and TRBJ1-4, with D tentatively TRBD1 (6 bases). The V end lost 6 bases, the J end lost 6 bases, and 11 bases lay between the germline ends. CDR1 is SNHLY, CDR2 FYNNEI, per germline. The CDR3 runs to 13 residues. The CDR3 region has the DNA TGTGCCAGCAGGGTGAGGGGGGATGAAAAACTGTTTTTT. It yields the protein CASRVRGDEKLFF.

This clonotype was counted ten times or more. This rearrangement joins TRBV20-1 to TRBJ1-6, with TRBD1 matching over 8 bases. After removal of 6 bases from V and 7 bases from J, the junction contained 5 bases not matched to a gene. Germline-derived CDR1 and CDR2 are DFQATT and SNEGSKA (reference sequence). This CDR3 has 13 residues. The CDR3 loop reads CSASDRENSPLHF. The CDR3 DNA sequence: TGCAGTGCCTCGGACAGGGAGAATTCACCCCTCCACTTT.

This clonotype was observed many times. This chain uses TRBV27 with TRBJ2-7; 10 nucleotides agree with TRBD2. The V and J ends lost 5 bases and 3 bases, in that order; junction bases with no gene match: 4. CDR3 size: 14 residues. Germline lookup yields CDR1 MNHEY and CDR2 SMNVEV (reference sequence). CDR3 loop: CASSIGTSVYEQYF. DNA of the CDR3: TGTGCCAGCAGTATCGGGACTAGCGTCTACGAGCAGTACTTC.

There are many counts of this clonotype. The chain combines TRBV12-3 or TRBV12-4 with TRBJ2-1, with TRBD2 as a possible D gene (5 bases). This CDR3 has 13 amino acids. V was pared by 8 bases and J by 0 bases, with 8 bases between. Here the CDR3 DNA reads TGTGCCAGCGGGAGATTCTCCTACAATGAGCAGTTCTTC. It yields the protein CASGRFSYNEQFF.

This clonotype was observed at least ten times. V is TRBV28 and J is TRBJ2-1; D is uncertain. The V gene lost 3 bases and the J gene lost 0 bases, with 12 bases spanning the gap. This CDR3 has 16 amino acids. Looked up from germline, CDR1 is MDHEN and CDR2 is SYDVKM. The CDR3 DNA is TGTGCCAGCAGTTTGATCGTAACAGTCTCCTACAATGAGCAGTTCTTC. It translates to CASSLIVTVSYNEQFF.

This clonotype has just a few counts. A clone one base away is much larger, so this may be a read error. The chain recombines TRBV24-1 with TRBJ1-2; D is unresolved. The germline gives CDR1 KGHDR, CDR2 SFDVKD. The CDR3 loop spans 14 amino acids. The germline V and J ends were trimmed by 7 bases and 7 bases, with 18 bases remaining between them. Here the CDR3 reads CATSRGPSLCGYTF. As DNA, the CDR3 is TGTGCCACCAGCCGTGGACCTTCACTCTGTGGCTACACCTTC.

The CDR3 region is CASSFGQAGETQYF. The CDR3, as DNA: TGTGCCAGCAGCTTCGGACAGGCGGGAGAGACCCAGTACTTC. The chain joins TRBV11-2 to TRBJ2-5; 7 bases match TRBD1. The V gene's germline CDR1 is SGHAT and CDR2 FQNNGV. The trim removed 3 bases at V and 4 bases at J, leaving 5 bases unmatched. The CDR3 has 14 amino acids.

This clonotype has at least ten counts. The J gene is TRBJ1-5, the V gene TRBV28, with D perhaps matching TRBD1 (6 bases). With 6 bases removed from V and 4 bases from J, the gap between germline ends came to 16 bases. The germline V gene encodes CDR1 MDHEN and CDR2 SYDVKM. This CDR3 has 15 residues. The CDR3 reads CASSPGGTPNQPQHF. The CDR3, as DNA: TGTGCCAGCAGCCCTGGAGGGACACCGAATCAGCCCCAGCATTTT.

This CDR3 reads CASSTQGAKGKNIQYF. As DNA, the CDR3 is TGTGCCAGTAGTACACAGGGGGCAAAGGGCAAAAACATTCAGTACTTC. The genes are TRBV19 and TRBJ2-4, with 9 bases matching TRBD1. In germline, CDR1 is LNHDA, CDR2 SQIVND (reference sequence). This CDR3 is 16 amino acids long. V shed 4 bases and J 3 bases; nucleotides not matched to a gene: 7.

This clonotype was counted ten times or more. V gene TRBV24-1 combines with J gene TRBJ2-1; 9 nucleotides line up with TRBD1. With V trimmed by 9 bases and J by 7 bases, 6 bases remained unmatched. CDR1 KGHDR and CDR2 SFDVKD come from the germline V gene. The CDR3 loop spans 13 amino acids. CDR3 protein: CATSGTGLNEQFF. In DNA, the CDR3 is TGTGCCACCTCGGGGACAGGGTTGAATGAGCAGTTCTTC.